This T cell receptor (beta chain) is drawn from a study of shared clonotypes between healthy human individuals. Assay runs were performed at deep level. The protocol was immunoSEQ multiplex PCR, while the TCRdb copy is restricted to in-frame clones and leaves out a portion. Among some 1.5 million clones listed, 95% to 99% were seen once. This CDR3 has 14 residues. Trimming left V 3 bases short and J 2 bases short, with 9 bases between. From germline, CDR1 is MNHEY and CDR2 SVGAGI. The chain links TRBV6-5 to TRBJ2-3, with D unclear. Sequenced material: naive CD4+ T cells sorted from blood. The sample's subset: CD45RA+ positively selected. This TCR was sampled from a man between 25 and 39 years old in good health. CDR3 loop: CASSYRSLTDTQYF. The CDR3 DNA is TGTGCCAGCAGTTATCGGAGCCTCACAGATACGCAGTATTTT.